This TCR beta chain was identified in a study of T cells in Graves' hyperthyroidism and ophthalmopathy. Amplified TCR beta CDR3 regions came from RNA transcripts. The HTBI primer set drove a first-round RT-PCR of the TCR CDR3. TCRdb used MiXCR to reprocess the multiplex PCR reads, holding one entry per CDR3 protein. Seen here are around 520,000 distinct CDR3 sequences, 14% observed once, and the top ten hold approximately 15%. Study conclusions and caveats: Clonotypes that were expanded in thyroid above 0.001 mostly appeared in blood too.

This clonotype showed up many times. Its antigen is undetermined. The germline V and J ends were trimmed by 4 bases and 8 bases, with 8 bases remaining between them. In germline, CDR1 is MNHNS, CDR2 SASEGT. This CDR3 has 11 amino acids. Sequenced sample: blood. The rearrangement joins TRBV6-1 to TRBJ1-2; D ambiguous. The sequence was obtained from a woman aged 40-49 years with Graves' hyperthyroidism. The chain's CDR3 is CASSGPGGYTF. CDR3 nucleotide sequence: TGTGCCAGCAGTGGACCCGGGGGCTACACCTTC.